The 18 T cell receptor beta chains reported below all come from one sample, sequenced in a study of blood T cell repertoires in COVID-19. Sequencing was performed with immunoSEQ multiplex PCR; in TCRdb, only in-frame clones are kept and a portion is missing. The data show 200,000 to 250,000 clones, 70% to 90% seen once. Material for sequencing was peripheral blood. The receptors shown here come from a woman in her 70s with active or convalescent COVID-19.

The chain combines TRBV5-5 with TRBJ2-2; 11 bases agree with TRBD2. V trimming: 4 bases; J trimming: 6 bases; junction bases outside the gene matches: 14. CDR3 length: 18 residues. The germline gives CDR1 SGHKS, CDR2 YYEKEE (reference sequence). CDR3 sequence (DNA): TGTGCCAGCAGCGGTTTAGCGGGAGGGCTTAAGACGGCCGGGGAGCTGTTTTTT. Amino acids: CASSGLAGGLKTAGELFF.

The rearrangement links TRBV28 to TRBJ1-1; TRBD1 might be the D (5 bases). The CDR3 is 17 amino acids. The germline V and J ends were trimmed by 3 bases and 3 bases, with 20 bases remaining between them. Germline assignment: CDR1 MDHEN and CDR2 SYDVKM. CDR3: CASSFFLRQPHYTEAFF. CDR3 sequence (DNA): TGTGCCAGCAGTTTTTTTCTCCGACAGCCTCATTACACTGAAGCTTTCTTT.

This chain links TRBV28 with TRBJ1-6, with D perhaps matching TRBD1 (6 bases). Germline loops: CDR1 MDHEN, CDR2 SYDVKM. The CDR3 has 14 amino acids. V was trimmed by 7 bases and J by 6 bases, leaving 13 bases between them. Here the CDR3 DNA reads TGTGCCAGCACGGGGGGCGCGGGTAATTCACCCCTCCACTTT. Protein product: CASTGGAGNSPLHF.

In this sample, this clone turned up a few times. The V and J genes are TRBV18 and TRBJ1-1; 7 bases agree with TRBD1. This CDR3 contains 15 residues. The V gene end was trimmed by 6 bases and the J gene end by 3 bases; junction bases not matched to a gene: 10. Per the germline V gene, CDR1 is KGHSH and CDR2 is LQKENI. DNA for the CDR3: TGTGCCAGCTCCCTCTTGACAGGGTTCGACACTGAAGCTTTCTTT. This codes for CASSLLTGFDTEAFF. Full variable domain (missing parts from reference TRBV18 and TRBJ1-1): NAGVMQNPRHLVRRRGQEARLRCSPMKGHSHVYWYRQLPEEGLKFMVYLQKENIIDESGMPKERFSAEFPKEGPSILRIQQVVRGDSAAYFCASSLLTGFDTEAFFGQGTRLTVV.

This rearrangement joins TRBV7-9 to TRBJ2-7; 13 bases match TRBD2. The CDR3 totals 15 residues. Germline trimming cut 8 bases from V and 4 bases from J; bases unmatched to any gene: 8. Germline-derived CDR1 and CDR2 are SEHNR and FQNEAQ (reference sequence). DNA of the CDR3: TGTGCCAGCGCCTGGGGGACTAGCGGGGTATACGAGCAGTACTTC. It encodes CASAWGTSGVYEQYF.

Written as DNA, the CDR3 is TGTGCCAGCAGTGTGGCAGGGTACAATGAGCAGTTCTTC. Its protein is CASSVAGYNEQFF. The genes are TRBV25-1 and TRBJ2-1; tentative D call: TRBD1 (5 bases). Per germline, CDR1 MGHDK and CDR2 SYGVNS. This CDR3 region has 13 residues. V was shortened by 4 bases and J by 4 bases, with 8 bases between the two germline ends. Using reference TRBV25-1 and TRBJ2-1 for the parts outside the CDR3, the full variable domain is EADIYQTPRYLVIGTGKKITLECSQTMGHDKMYWYQQDPGMELHLIHYSYGVNSTEKGDLSSESTVSRIRTEHFPLTLESARPSHTSQYLCASSVAGYNEQFFGPGTRLTVL.

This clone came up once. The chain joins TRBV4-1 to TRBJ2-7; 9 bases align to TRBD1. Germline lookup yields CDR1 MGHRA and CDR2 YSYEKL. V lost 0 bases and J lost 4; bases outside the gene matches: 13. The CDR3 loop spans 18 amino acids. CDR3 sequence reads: CASSQDPRAGTGYYEQYF. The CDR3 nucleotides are TGCGCCAGCAGCCAAGATCCCCGGGCGGGGACAGGGTATTACGAGCAGTACTTC.

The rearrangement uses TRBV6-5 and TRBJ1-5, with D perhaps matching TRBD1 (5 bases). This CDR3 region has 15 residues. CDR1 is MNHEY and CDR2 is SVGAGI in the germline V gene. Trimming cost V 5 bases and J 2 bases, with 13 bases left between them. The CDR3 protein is CASSLREVGNQPQHF. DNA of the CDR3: TGTGCCAGCAGTCTCAGGGAGGTTGGCAATCAGCCCCAGCATTTT.

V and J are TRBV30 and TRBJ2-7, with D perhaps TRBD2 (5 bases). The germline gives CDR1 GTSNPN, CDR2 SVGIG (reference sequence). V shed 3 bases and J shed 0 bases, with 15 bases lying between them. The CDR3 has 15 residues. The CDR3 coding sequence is TGTGCCTGGAGGGAACCGGCCGGAGGCTCCTACGAGCAGTACTTC. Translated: CAWREPAGGSYEQYF.

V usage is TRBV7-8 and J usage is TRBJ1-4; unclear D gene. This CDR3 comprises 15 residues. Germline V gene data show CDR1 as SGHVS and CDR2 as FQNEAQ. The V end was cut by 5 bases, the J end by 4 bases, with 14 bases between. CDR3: CASSTRVGLNEKLFF. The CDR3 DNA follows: TGTGCCAGCAGCACGAGGGTGGGTCTTAATGAAAAACTGTTTTTT.

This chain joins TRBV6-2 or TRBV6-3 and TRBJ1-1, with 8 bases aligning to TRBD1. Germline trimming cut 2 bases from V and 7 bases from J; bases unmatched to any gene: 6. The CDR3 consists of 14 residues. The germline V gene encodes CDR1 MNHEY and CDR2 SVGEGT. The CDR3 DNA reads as TGTGCCAGCAGTTACCCAGCCGGGACAGGTGAAGCTTTCTTT. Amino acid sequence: CASSYPAGTGEAFF.

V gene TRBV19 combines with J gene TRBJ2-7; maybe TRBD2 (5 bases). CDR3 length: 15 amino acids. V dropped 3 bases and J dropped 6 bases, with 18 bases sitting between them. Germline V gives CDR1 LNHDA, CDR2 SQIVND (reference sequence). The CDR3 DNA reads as TGTGCCAGTAGTATGTTGTGGGAGTTTTCCGGCGAGCAGTACTTC. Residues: CASSMLWEFSGEQYF.

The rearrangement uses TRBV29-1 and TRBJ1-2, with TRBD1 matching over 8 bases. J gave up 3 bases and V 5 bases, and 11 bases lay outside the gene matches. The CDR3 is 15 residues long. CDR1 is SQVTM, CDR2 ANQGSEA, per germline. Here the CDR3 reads CSVWAGGNRDYGYTF. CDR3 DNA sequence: TGCAGCGTTTGGGCAGGGGGCAACCGGGACTATGGCTACACCTTC.

The CDR3 protein is CASSPPGELGGYTF. DNA for the CDR3: TGTGCCAGCTCACCACCGGGCGAGCTTGGGGGCTACACCTTC. The chain employs TRBV18 and TRBJ1-2; D gene ambiguous. Per the germline V gene, CDR1 is KGHSH and CDR2 is LQKENI. Trimming removed 0 bases at V and 8 bases at J, with 13 bases between. CDR3 length: 14 amino acids.

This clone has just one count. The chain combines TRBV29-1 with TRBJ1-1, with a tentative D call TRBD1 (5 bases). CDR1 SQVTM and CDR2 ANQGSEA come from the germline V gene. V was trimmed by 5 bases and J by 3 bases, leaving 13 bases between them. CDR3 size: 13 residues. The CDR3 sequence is CSVTRTGDTEAFF. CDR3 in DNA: TGCAGCGTTACCCGGACGGGGGACACTGAAGCTTTCTTT.

CDR3 sequence: CASSQEPYSATTGYTF. CDR3 coding DNA: TGCGCCAGCAGCCAAGAGCCCTACAGTGCAACCACCGGCTACACCTTC. The rearrangement uses TRBV4-3 and TRBJ1-2, with D unresolved. The germline V gene has CDR1 LGHNA and CDR2 YSLEER. Trimming removed 0 bases at V and 8 bases at J, with 19 bases between. The CDR3 is made up of 16 amino acids.

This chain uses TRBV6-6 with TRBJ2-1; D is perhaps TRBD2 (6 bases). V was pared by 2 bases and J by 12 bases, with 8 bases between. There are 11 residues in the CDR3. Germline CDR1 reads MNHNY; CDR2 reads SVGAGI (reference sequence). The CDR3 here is CASSYQGGQFF. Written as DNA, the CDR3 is TGTGCCAGCAGTTACCAGGGAGGGCAGTTCTTC.

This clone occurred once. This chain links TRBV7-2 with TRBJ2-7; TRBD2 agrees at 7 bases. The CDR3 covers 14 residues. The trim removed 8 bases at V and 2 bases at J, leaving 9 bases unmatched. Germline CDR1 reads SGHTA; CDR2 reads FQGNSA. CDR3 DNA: TGTGCCAGCTCCACCATCAGCGGGGCCTACGAGCAGTACTTC. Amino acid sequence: CASSTISGAYEQYF.